The sequence of this T cell receptor (beta chain) was determined in a study of response to subunit inactivated influenza vaccine. One entry per CDR3 protein, called by TCRdb with MiXCR from the RT-PCR reads. The sample consists of more than 700,000 distinct CDR3 sequences, around 21% of them appearing once. Regarding the study as a whole: It was suggested by the authors that few new T cells are recruited by each seasonal influenza vaccination.

This clonotype turned up a few times. Antigen specificity is unknown. There are 19 residues in the CDR3. The germline CDR1 and CDR2 sequences are SGHAT and FQDESV (reference sequence). V was shortened by 5 bases and J by 6 bases, with 32 bases between the two germline ends. The clonotype comes from a man between 50 and 59 years old who received an inactivated influenza vaccine. Material: PBMCs from blood, obtained 4 to 6 days after vaccination. The gene calls are TRBV11-1 and TRBJ2-7, with D unresolved. The CDR3 DNA is TGTGCCAGCAGCCCCAAGACTCACACGGTATTTTTTAAGGGCCTCGAGCAGTACTTC. Its translation: CASSPKTHTVFFKGLEQYF.